This TCR beta chain is from a study of blood T cells in healthy people across ages. Turning to the study itself: About one barcoded beta molecule per two T cells was captured by template switching.

On this clonotype: The antigen remains unidentified.

Total RNA was isolated from each sample in quantities of at least 6 micrograms. The study's findings and limits: The percentage of naive T cells correlated strongly with TCR beta diversity.

The CDR3 length is 14 residues. Trimming pared 1 base from V and 4 bases from J, leaving 8 bases between. The second PCR ran about 6 to 12 cycles with a sample-barcoded 5' primer and J-beta primers. Every cDNA was tagged by a template-switch adaptor with 12 random nucleotides. Each CDR3 protein gets one entry after TCRdb re-called the 5' RACE reads with MiXCR. This table holds 650,000 to 800,000 distinct CDR3 sequences, more than 40% found once. The TCR comes from a man in his 60s in good health. This rearrangement joins TRBV12-3 or TRBV12-4 to TRBJ1-5; D uncertain. The sequenced sample consisted of blood. The CDR3 DNA sequence: TGTGCCAGCAGTTTAGGGCACCGAAATCAGCCCCAGCATTTT. This codes for CASSLGHRNQPQHF.